Shown below are 30 T cell receptor beta chains from a single sample sequenced in a study of shared clonotypes between healthy human individuals. Using immunoSEQ multiplex PCR, the repertoire was profiled, and TCRdb retains in-frame clones only, with some absent. The sample carries 2 million to 2.5 million clones, 85% to 95% recorded once. Source material: naive CD4+ T cells from PBMCs. Subset reported: CD45RA+ positively selected. The receptors shown here come from a man aged 18 to 35 in good health. Some clones in this sample may be carry-over from other donors' samples.

The chain carries TRBV4-1 and TRBJ1-4; possible D gene TRBD1, 6 bases. The germline V gene encodes CDR1 MGHRA and CDR2 YSYEKL. V was shortened by 7 bases and J by 4 bases, with 16 bases between the two germline ends. This CDR3 has 15 amino acids. The CDR3 loop reads CASNRGGANNEKLFF. The CDR3 DNA is TGCGCCAGCAATAGGGGGGGAGCGAATAATGAAAAACTGTTTTTT.

This clone appeared once. J is TRBJ2-5 and V is TRBV5-1; 7 positions agree with TRBD2. V was pared by 4 bases and J by 4 bases, with 7 bases of the junction left unmatched. Germline assignment: CDR1 SGHRS and CDR2 YFSETQ. This CDR3 is 14 amino acids long. CDR3 DNA: TGCGCCAGCAGCCCGGAGCGGGATAGAGAGACCCAGTACTTC. Translated, it gives CASSPERDRETQYF. The full variable domain, in which reference TRBV5-1 and TRBJ2-5 provide the parts outside the CDR3, is KAGVTQTPRYLIKTRGQQVTLSCSPISGHRSVSWYQQTPGQGLQFLFEYFSETQRNKGNFPGRFSGRQFSNSRSEMNVSTLELGDSALYLCASSPERDRETQYFGPGTRLLVL.

This chain links TRBV28 with TRBJ2-7; TRBD1 matches 9 bases. V lost 6 bases, J lost 5 bases, and 11 bases stayed unmatched. The CDR3 extends over 15 amino acids. Germline V CDR1 and CDR2: MDHEN, SYDVKM. CDR3 bases: TGTGCCAGCAGGCTTGGAGGGGACAGGGTCCACGAGCAGTACTTC. The encoded protein is CASRLGGDRVHEQYF.

The rearrangement links TRBV5-1 to TRBJ1-4; 7 bases map to TRBD1. The V gene's germline CDR1 is SGHRS and CDR2 YFSETQ. V lost 2 bases, J lost 1 base, and 5 bases stayed unmatched. This CDR3 contains 16 residues. The CDR3 nucleotides are TGCGCCAGCAGCTTCCGACAGGGAGAAACTAATGAAAAACTGTTTTTT. This encodes CASSFRQGETNEKLFF. Together with reference TRBV5-1 and TRBJ1-4, the CDR3 gives the full variable domain: KAGVTQTPRYLIKTRGQQVTLSCSPISGHRSVSWYQQTPGQGLQFLFEYFSETQRNKGNFPGRFSGRQFSNSRSEMNVSTLELGDSALYLCASSFRQGETNEKLFFGSGTQLSVL.

This clone was counted only a few times. The V gene is TRBV29-1, the J gene TRBJ2-3; no definite D call. The CDR3 length is 9 residues. The germline gives CDR1 SQVTM, CDR2 ANQGSEA. The ends were cut back, 4 bases at V and 5 bases at J, with 1 base in the middle. This chain's CDR3 is CSVGDTQYF. CDR3 nucleotide sequence: TGCAGCGTTGGAGATACGCAGTATTTT.

Remarks on this clone: The sample contains more than one DNA sequence encoding this CDR3. CDR3 sequence (DNA): TGTGCCAGCAGCCCCCGGGGGGGGCGAGAGACCCAGTACTTC. Translated, it gives CASSPRGGRETQYF. The chain has TRBV28 and TRBJ2-5; 8 bases agree with TRBD2. Per germline, CDR1 MDHEN and CDR2 SYDVKM. V was clipped by 6 bases and J by 4 bases; unmatched bases: 7. CDR3 length equals 14 residues. The whole variable domain, filled in from reference TRBV28 and TRBJ2-5, reads DVKVTQSSRYLVKRTGEKVFLECVQDMDHENMFWYRQDPGLGLRLIYFSYDVKMKEKGDIPEGYSVSREKKERFSLILESASTNQTSMYLCASSPRGGRETQYFGPGTRLLVL.

The chain is built from TRBV7-2 and TRBJ2-3; a possible D gene is TRBD2 (6 bases). V was pared by 2 bases and J by 2 bases, with 11 bases between. The germline CDR1 and CDR2 sequences are SGHTA and FQGNSA. This CDR3 has 15 amino acids. CDR3 nucleotides: TGTGCCAGCAGCTTAAATCCTAGCGTCACAGATACGCAGTATTTT. Its translation: CASSLNPSVTDTQYF. Variable domain in full (rest from reference TRBV7-2 and TRBJ2-3): GAGVSQSPSNKVTEKGKDVELRCDPISGHTALYWYRQSLGQGLEFLIYFQGNSAPDKSGLPSDRFSAERTGGSVSTLTIQRTQQEDSAVYLCASSLNPSVTDTQYFGPGTRLTVL.

The chain carries TRBV5-1 and TRBJ2-5; 10 bases fit TRBD2. The CDR3 runs to 14 residues. J lost 3 bases, V lost 3 bases, and 2 bases had no gene match. CDR1 is SGHRS, CDR2 YFSETQ, per germline. CDR3 residues: CASSWGTSEETQYF. For the CDR3, the DNA is TGCGCCAGCAGCTGGGGGACTAGCGAAGAGACCCAGTACTTC. The whole variable domain, remainder taken from reference TRBV5-1 and TRBJ2-5, is KAGVTQTPRYLIKTRGQQVTLSCSPISGHRSVSWYQQTPGQGLQFLFEYFSETQRNKGNFPGRFSGRQFSNSRSEMNVSTLELGDSALYLCASSWGTSEETQYFGPGTRLLVL.

The V and J genes are TRBV5-1 and TRBJ2-7; D is ambiguous. The V gene's germline CDR1 is SGHRS and CDR2 YFSETQ. Trimming pared 0 bases from V and 5 bases from J, leaving 12 bases between. The CDR3 is made up of 14 amino acids. The CDR3 DNA is TGCGCCAGCAGCTTGGTAGGTGGGATCGACGAGCAGTACTTC. It codes for CASSLVGGIDEQYF. Full variable domain (remainder filled in from reference TRBV5-1 and TRBJ2-7): KAGVTQTPRYLIKTRGQQVTLSCSPISGHRSVSWYQQTPGQGLQFLFEYFSETQRNKGNFPGRFSGRQFSNSRSEMNVSTLELGDSALYLCASSLVGGIDEQYFGPGTRLTVT.

In its sample, this clone was seen a few times. The genes are TRBV27 and TRBJ1-4; unclear D gene. Germline CDR1 reads MNHEY; CDR2 reads SMNVEV (reference sequence). Trimming took 2 bases from V and 10 from J, leaving 8 bases between them. CDR3 length: 12 amino acids. The CDR3 reads CASSLPGGKLFF. CDR3 DNA sequence: TGTGCCAGCAGTTTACCAGGTGGAAAACTGTTTTTT. Looking up the rest from reference TRBV27 and TRBJ1-4 gives the full variable domain: EAQVTQNPRYLITVTGKKLTVTCSQNMNHEYMSWYRQDPGLGLRQIYYSMNVEVTDKGDVPEGYKVSRKEKRNFPLILESPSPNQTSLYFCASSLPGGKLFFGSGTQLSVL.

The chain has TRBV5-4 and TRBJ2-1, with TRBD1 matching over 10 bases. The CDR3 consists of 18 residues. Germline assignment: CDR1 SGHNT and CDR2 YYREEE (reference sequence). V shed 5 bases and J 2 bases; nucleotides not matched to a gene: 13. This CDR3 reads CASRGDRGPINAYNEQFF. The DNA of the CDR3 is TGTGCCAGCAGGGGCGACAGGGGGCCGATCAACGCCTACAATGAGCAGTTCTTC.

This clone was detected a few times. Within the sample, other DNA sequences also encode this same CDR3. The rearrangement uses TRBV18 and TRBJ2-3; D remains ambiguous. Germline CDR1 KGHSH, CDR2 LQKENI. This CDR3 spans 12 amino acids. The V gene lost 0 bases and the J gene lost 2 bases, with 0 bases spanning the gap. In DNA form, the CDR3 reads TGTGCCAGCTCACCACCCACAGATACGCAGTATTTT. Translating it yields CASSPPTDTQYF.

The rearrangement joins TRBV25-1 to TRBJ1-3; D is possibly TRBD1 (5 bases). In germline, CDR1 is MGHDK, CDR2 SYGVNS. The CDR3 runs to 16 residues. Trimming cost V 0 bases and J 0 bases, with 9 bases left between them. CDR3 sequence: CASSEYKTASGNTIYF. CDR3 coding DNA: TGTGCCAGCAGTGAATATAAGACAGCCTCTGGAAACACCATATATTTT.

In the case of this clone: Other DNA sequences in the same sample also yield this CDR3. The rearrangement uses TRBV6-5 and TRBJ2-5; no clear D gene. CDR1 is MNHEY and CDR2 is SVGAGI in the germline V gene. The CDR3 spans 13 residues. The V and J ends lost 2 bases and 0 bases respectively, with 4 bases between them. The CDR3 DNA is TGTGCCAGCAGTTACCTGCACCAAGAGACCCAGTACTTC. The encoded protein is CASSYLHQETQYF.

This clone came up once. This same CDR3 is encoded by further DNA sequences in the sample. The V and J genes are TRBV5-1 and TRBJ2-1; 12 bases fit TRBD2. The CDR3 is 17 amino acids. In germline, CDR1 is SGHRS, CDR2 YFSETQ. With V trimmed by 2 bases and J by 0 bases, 3 bases remained unmatched. CDR3 sequence (DNA): TGCGCCAGCAGCTTTGGACTAGCGGGATCCTCCTACAATGAGCAGTTCTTC. This codes for CASSFGLAGSSYNEQFF.

CDR3 residues: CASSPMTGAPYEQYF. The CDR3 nucleotides read TGCGCCAGCAGCCCGATGACAGGGGCCCCCTACGAGCAGTACTTC. The chain employs TRBV5-1 and TRBJ2-7; 8 positions agree with TRBD1. The junction had 8 bases not matched to a gene; V was cut back by 4 bases and J by 2 bases. Germline loops: CDR1 SGHRS, CDR2 YFSETQ. The CDR3 length is 15 residues.

This chain uses TRBV10-3 with TRBJ1-5; a weak D match, TRBD1 (6 bases). Germline V gene sequence: CDR1 ENHRY, CDR2 SYGVKD. V was clipped by 8 bases and J by 7 bases, with 15 bases between them. The CDR3 totals 13 residues. The CDR3 DNA reads TGTGCCATCGGAGGGGGGGAGGAGCAGCCCCAGCATTTT. This codes for CAIGGGEEQPQHF.

A word on this clone: This sample includes further DNA sequences coding for the same CDR3. V gene TRBV7-3 combines with J gene TRBJ2-3, with TRBD2 matching over 14 bases. The CDR3 totals 15 residues. Unmatched junction bases numbered 2, after V lost 5 bases and J lost 4 bases. Germline V gene data show CDR1 as SGHTA and CDR2 as FQGTGA. CDR3 sequence (DNA): TGTGCCAGCAGCACGGGACTAGCGGGAGCAGATACGCAGTATTTT. Translated: CASSTGLAGADTQYF.

On this clone itself: At the DNA level, this CDR3 is encoded by other sequences in the same sample as well. This chain uses TRBV28 with TRBJ1-4; weak D call: TRBD1 (5 bases). V was clipped by 6 bases and J by 8 bases, with 13 bases between them. CDR3 length: 13 amino acids. Germline assignment: CDR1 MDHEN and CDR2 SYDVKM. CDR3 protein: CASSPGGGEKLFF. CDR3 sequence (DNA): TGTGCCAGCAGCCCTGGGGGAGGAGAAAAACTGTTTTTT.

CDR3 in amino acids: CASGTSGRARKTYNEQFF. The CDR3 bases are TGTGCCAGTGGGACTAGCGGGAGGGCCCGGAAGACCTACAATGAGCAGTTCTTC. This chain uses TRBV28 with TRBJ2-1; 16 bases fit TRBD2. The CDR3 runs to 18 residues. CDR1 is MDHEN and CDR2 is SYDVKM in the germline V gene. J lost 2 bases, V lost 9 bases, and 10 bases had no gene match.

This clone was seen a handful of times. The chain has TRBV5-1 and TRBJ1-3; 7 bases map to TRBD1. V gave up 0 bases and J gave up 7 bases; unmatched junction bases: 4. The CDR3 sequence is 14 residues long. Germline values: CDR1 SGHRS, CDR2 YFSETQ. The CDR3 DNA reads TGCGCCAGCAGCTTGGGACAGGGAGTGAACACCATATATTTT. Translating it yields CASSLGQGVNTIYF. The full variable domain, rest sourced from reference TRBV5-1 and TRBJ1-3, is KAGVTQTPRYLIKTRGQQVTLSCSPISGHRSVSWYQQTPGQGLQFLFEYFSETQRNKGNFPGRFSGRQFSNSRSEMNVSTLELGDSALYLCASSLGQGVNTIYFGEGSWLTVV.

The sample holds a few counts of this clone. V gene TRBV2 combines with J gene TRBJ1-1; D might be TRBD1 (5 bases). The CDR3 extends over 12 amino acids. V was cut by 7 bases and J by 6 bases, with 12 bases left in between. The germline gives CDR1 SNHLY, CDR2 FYNNEI. The CDR3: CASTRGTAEAFF. CDR3 coding DNA: TGTGCCAGCACCAGAGGGACGGCTGAAGCTTTCTTT.

About this clone itself: Distinct nucleotide sequences in the sample also encode this CDR3. This chain connects TRBV19 to TRBJ1-5, with 9 nucleotides matching TRBD1. With 9 bases clipped from V and 7 bases from J, the junction kept 7 bases outside the gene matches. From germline, CDR1 is LNHDA and CDR2 SQIVND (reference sequence). The CDR3 extends over 13 amino acids. The CDR3, as DNA: TGTGCCAGCAGCAGGGACAGGGTCCAGCCCCAGCATTTT. Translated, it gives CASSRDRVQPQHF.

The rearrangement joins TRBV5-1 to TRBJ1-5; D gene ambiguous. Germline V CDR1 and CDR2: SGHRS, YFSETQ. V lost 4 bases and J 5 bases, leaving 10 bases between the germline ends. The CDR3 is 13 residues long. The DNA of the CDR3 is TGCGCCAGCAGCCCGGCTACGGATCAGCCCCAGCATTTT. Its protein is CASSPATDQPQHF.

The rearrangement links TRBV28 to TRBJ1-3, with D unclear. The germline V gene has CDR1 MDHEN and CDR2 SYDVKM. The V gene lost 9 bases and the J gene lost 0 bases, with 9 bases spanning the gap. This CDR3 region has 13 residues. The CDR3 sequence: CASGRHSGNTIYF. The CDR3 bases are TGTGCCAGTGGACGGCACTCTGGAAACACCATATATTTT.

The chain carries TRBV28 and TRBJ2-2; D unresolved. The CDR3 covers 14 residues. V dropped 6 bases and J dropped 3 bases, with 11 bases sitting between them. Germline V gene sequence: CDR1 MDHEN, CDR2 SYDVKM. CDR3 coding DNA: TGTGCCAGCAGCCCTGACACTTACACCGGGGAGCTGTTTTTT. It encodes CASSPDTYTGELFF.

This clone has just one count. The genes are TRBV5-1 and TRBJ2-5; D remains ambiguous. CDR1 and CDR2 (germline): SGHRS, YFSETQ. The CDR3 spans 12 residues. The V gene lost 4 bases and the J gene lost 4 bases, with 8 bases spanning the gap. CDR3 in amino acids: CASSRAGETQYF. DNA of the CDR3: TGCGCCAGCAGCCGGGCAGGAGAGACCCAGTACTTC.

The V call is TRBV29-1, the J call TRBJ1-3; no firm D call. Per germline, CDR1 SQVTM and CDR2 ANQGSEA. V lost 2 bases to trimming and J lost 4 bases, with 6 bases between them. The CDR3 totals 12 residues. Here the CDR3 DNA reads TGCAGCGTTGAAACAGCAGGAAACACCATATATTTT. This translates into CSVETAGNTIYF. The full variable domain, its missing parts supplied by reference TRBV29-1 and TRBJ1-3, is SAVISQKPSRDICQRGTSLTIQCQVDSQVTMMFWYRQQPGQSLTLIATANQGSEATYESGFVIDKFPISRPNLTFSTLTVSNMSPEDSSIYLCSVETAGNTIYFGEGSWLTVV.

The chain couples TRBV6-5 to TRBJ1-2; TRBD1 matches at 7 bases. J gave up 4 bases and V 6 bases, and 8 bases lay outside the gene matches. The CDR3 sequence is 14 residues long. Germline V gene data show CDR1 as MNHEY and CDR2 as SVGAGI. CDR3 sequence reads: CASRSEGTAYGYTF. In DNA form, the CDR3 reads TGTGCCAGCAGGTCTGAGGGGACAGCCTATGGCTACACCTTC.

This clone was picked up one time. This specimen includes other DNA sequences encoding the same CDR3. This rearrangement joins TRBV5-1 to TRBJ2-5; 9 bases fit TRBD1. The CDR3 contains 15 residues. Germline CDR1 and CDR2: SGHRS and YFSETQ. With 4 bases clipped from V and 2 bases from J, the junction kept 6 bases outside the gene matches. CDR3 nucleotide sequence: TGCGCCAGCAGCAGAGGACAGGGGAGGCAAGAGACCCAGTACTTC. Protein sequence: CASSRGQGRQETQYF.